The 14 T cell receptor beta chains below all came from one sample that was sequenced in a study of cytomegalovirus exposure and HLA in healthy donors. With 60 Vbeta and 13 Jbeta primers, the PCR was carried out. TCRdb's copy holds only in-frame clones and misses some; the assay was immunoSEQ multiplex PCR. Its clone listing holds about 120,000 clones. The specimen sequenced was PBMCs. These receptors were obtained from a man younger than 30 in good health and CMV-seronegative.

Points on this clone: Germline and junction disagree at one end, which may indicate a read error. The J gene is TRBJ2-3, the V gene TRBV7-6, with 9 bases fitting TRBD2. The CDR3 is 15 residues long. The germline CDR1 and CDR2 sequences are SGHVS and FNYEAQ. The chain's CDR3 is CASGLVTSGADTQYF. In nucleotides, the CDR3 is TGTGCCAGCGGCTTGGTGACTAGCGGTGCGGATACGCAGTATTTT.

CDR3 bases: TGCGCCAGCAGCCCCTTACGCCGGGACAGGGGAGCCCTAGGCTATGGCTACACCTTC. Translated, it gives CASSPLRRDRGALGYGYTF. The rearrangement joins TRBV4-1 to TRBJ1-2; the match to TRBD1 covers 10 bases. CDR1 is MGHRA, CDR2 YSYEKL, per germline. This CDR3 has 19 residues. Trimming removed 4 bases from V and 4 bases from J; junction bases left unmatched: 18.

This chain links TRBV7-8 with TRBJ1-4, with 8 nucleotides matching TRBD1. Germline V lookup: CDR1 SGHVS, CDR2 FQNEAQ. J was trimmed by 2 bases and V by 3 bases; bases with no gene match: 11. This CDR3 contains 18 residues. In DNA form, the CDR3 reads TGTGCCAGCAGCTTCGGGCAGGGGGCGACGTTCACTAATGAAAAACTGTTTTTT. This codes for CASSFGQGATFTNEKLFF.

V and J are TRBV9 and TRBJ2-1; TRBD2 matches 8 bases. Germline loops: CDR1 SGDLS, CDR2 YYNGEE. CDR3 size: 17 residues. Germline trimming cut 0 bases from V and 4 bases from J; bases unmatched to any gene: 9. CDR3 residues: CASSVEGGGSRYNEQFF. The CDR3 DNA reads as TGTGCCAGCAGCGTAGAGGGCGGGGGGTCCCGATACAATGAGCAGTTCTTC.

V usage is TRBV9 and J usage is TRBJ1-3, with D unresolved. V was clipped by 0 bases and J by 8 bases, with 9 bases between them. CDR3 length: 13 amino acids. The germline gives CDR1 SGDLS, CDR2 YYNGEE. The CDR3, as DNA: TGTGCCAGCAGCGTAGACAGTTGGGACACCATATATTTT. Residues: CASSVDSWDTIYF.

The J gene is TRBJ2-1, the V gene TRBV6-1, with a weak D call TRBD1 (6 bases). Germline V gives CDR1 MNHNS, CDR2 SASEGT. V lost 5 bases, J lost 7 bases, and 18 bases lay in between. This CDR3 spans 15 amino acids. CDR3 loop: CASSPIPGTPNEQFF. The CDR3 DNA is TGTGCCAGCAGTCCGATCCCCGGGACACCAAATGAGCAGTTCTTC.

The chain combines TRBV2 with TRBJ2-7; unclear D gene. Trimming removed 7 bases at V and 0 bases at J, with 13 bases between. This CDR3 has 14 residues. Germline loops: CDR1 SNHLY, CDR2 FYNNEI. The CDR3 DNA reads as TGTGCCAGCAAGAGCGCGAGAAGCTCCTACGAGCAGTACTTC. Translation: CASKSARSSYEQYF.

This chain links TRBV11-2 with TRBJ1-4, with D uncertain. Germline V gives CDR1 SGHAT, CDR2 FQNNGV. The V end lost 5 bases, the J end lost 5 bases, and 3 bases lay between the germline ends. The CDR3 covers 11 residues. CDR3 loop: CASSGNEKLFF. The CDR3 region has the DNA TGTGCCAGCAGCGGCAATGAAAAACTGTTTTTT.

The genes are TRBV2 and TRBJ2-1, with D tentatively TRBD2 (6 bases). Per germline, CDR1 SNHLY and CDR2 FYNNEI. V shed 11 bases and J shed 1 base, with 18 bases lying between them. The CDR3 is 15 residues long. CDR3: CAGIAEGRSYNEQFF. CDR3 sequence (DNA): TGTGCCGGCATCGCGGAGGGGAGGTCCTACAATGAGCAGTTCTTC. The full variable domain, with the rest looked up from reference TRBV2 and TRBJ2-1, is EPEVTQTPSHQVTQMGQEVILRCVPISNHLYFYWYRQILGQKVEFLVSFYNNEISEKSEIFDDQFSVERPDGSNFTLKIRSTKLEDSAMYFCAGIAEGRSYNEQFFGPGTRLTVL.

This chain links TRBV25-1 with TRBJ1-1, with D unclear. Deletions cut 3 bases from V and 5 bases from J, with 10 bases between. CDR3 length: 13 residues. CDR1 is MGHDK and CDR2 is SYGVNS in the germline V gene. CDR3 protein: CASSDPGGTEAFF. The CDR3 nucleotides are TGTGCCAGCAGTGATCCGGGAGGGACTGAAGCTTTCTTT.

The gene calls are TRBV7-9 and TRBJ2-7, with a weak D call TRBD2 (5 bases). Trimming removed 4 bases at V and 2 bases at J, with 12 bases between. Germline V gives CDR1 SEHNR, CDR2 FQNEAQ (reference sequence). The CDR3 spans 14 residues. The DNA for the CDR3 is TGTGCCAGCAGCTCCCTTGGGAGCACCTACGAGCAGTACTTC. Translated: CASSSLGSTYEQYF.

V gene TRBV18 combines with J gene TRBJ1-5; 7 bases line up with TRBD1. CDR1 is KGHSH and CDR2 is LQKENI in the germline V gene. J was trimmed by 5 bases and V by 8 bases; bases with no gene match: 9. The CDR3 has 14 residues. The chain's CDR3 is CASPTGDSYQPQHF. The DNA of the CDR3 is TGTGCCAGCCCAACAGGGGACAGTTATCAGCCCCAGCATTTT.

About this clone itself: Additional DNA sequences in this sample encode the identical CDR3. The chain couples TRBV19 to TRBJ2-2, with D uncertain. V shed 3 bases and J shed 3 bases, with 2 bases lying between them. The germline V gene encodes CDR1 LNHDA and CDR2 SQIVND (reference sequence). The CDR3 spans 12 residues. The CDR3 DNA reads TGTGCCAGTAGTATCTACACCGGGGAGCTGTTTTTT. Translation gives CASSIYTGELFF.

The gene calls are TRBV5-4 and TRBJ2-7; tentatively, D is TRBD1 (6 bases). The germline V gene has CDR1 SGHNT and CDR2 YYREEE (reference sequence). V lost 0 bases to trimming and J lost 5 bases, with 15 bases between them. This CDR3 contains 15 residues. The CDR3 DNA is TGTGCCAGCAGCTTGGCCATAAACAGGGAAAACGAGCAGTACTTC. It is translated as CASSLAINRENEQYF.